This T cell receptor (beta chain) emerged from a study of blood T cell repertoires in COVID-19. Only in-frame clones appear in the TCRdb table, and some are missing; sequencing was by immunoSEQ multiplex PCR. This table holds fewer than 350,000 clones, about nine tenths found once. The material sequenced was PBMCs or T cells enriched from blood (not recorded which). The origin of this receptor is a middle-aged woman with acute COVID-19.

CDR3 residues: CASSEMGLGNTIYF. CDR3 in DNA: TGTGCCAGCAGTGAAATGGGACTTGGGAACACCATATATTTT. The chain uses TRBV6-1 and TRBJ1-3; TRBD1 is a possible D gene (5 bases). Trimming left V 2 bases short and J 7 bases short, with 12 bases between. The CDR3 runs 14 residues. Per germline, CDR1 MNHNS and CDR2 SASEGT.